This T cell receptor (beta chain) is drawn from a study of blood T cells in healthy people across ages. A second PCR, run for about 6 to 11 cycles, used a sample-barcoded 5' primer plus a J-beta primer mix. MiXCR, run by TCRdb on the 5' RACE reads, gives a single entry per CDR3 protein. Among 800,000 to 950,000 distinct CDR3 sequences listed, about 28% were seen once. V was clipped by 4 bases and J by 4 bases; unmatched bases: 10. This CDR3 region has 15 residues. CDR1 MGHRA and CDR2 YSYEKL come from the germline V gene. It was around 10 milliliters of peripheral blood that were drawn from each donor. The extraction recovered at least 6 micrograms of total RNA per sample. These records were also assigned to another study, of T cells of mothers and their children. That report notes: Maternal samples each gave over 9 million TCR beta CDR3 reads, and child samples some 2.8 million each.

The sample comprised blood. The chain combines TRBV4-1 with TRBJ2-7; 7 bases map to TRBD2. This clonotype originated in a woman aged 40 to 50 in good health. This CDR3 is CASSREGGSGYEQYF. Written as DNA, the CDR3 is TGCGCCAGCAGCCGAGAAGGCGGGAGTGGTTACGAGCAGTACTTC.